This is a list of T cell receptor beta chains from one sample in a study of blood T cell repertoires in COVID-19. Profiled with immunoSEQ multiplex PCR; TCRdb holds only in-frame clones, not every one. The data show over 150,000 clones, around nine tenths seen once. The sequenced sample consisted of peripheral blood. All receptors derive from a woman aged 70-85 years with COVID-19, enrolled during active disease. Both conserved end residues are part of each CDR3. D genes are given only for firm matches. Rows give clone size only sometimes, using once, few, many, or a class for an expanded clone.

>TRBV5-1|TRBJ1-2|-|few
TGCGCCAGCAGCTCTTCAGGGTATGGCTACACCTTC
CASSSSGYGYTF
>TRBV23-1|TRBJ2-7|TRBD1|-
TGCGCCAGCAGTCATGGTCGACAGGGGTACGAGCAGTACTTC
CASSHGRQGYEQYF
>TRBV30|TRBJ1-3|-|-
TGTGCCTGGAGTTCTCCTGGAAACACCATATATTTT
CAWSSPGNTIYF
>TRBV2|TRBJ2-1|-|-
TGTGCCAGCAGTTATAACAGCCCCGCTTTAAATGAGCAGTTCTTC
CASSYNSPALNEQFF
>TRBV15|TRBJ1-1|-|-
TGTGCCACCAGCAGAGCTTGGCAGGGCCTTTATGAAGCTTTCTTT
CATSRAWQGLYEAFF
>TRBV5-1|TRBJ2-1|-|-
TGCGCCAGCAGGGTCCAGGACAATGAGCAGTTCTTC
CASRVQDNEQFF
>TRBV29-1|TRBJ2-3|TRBD1|-
TGCAGCGTTGGACAGGGAAGGACAGATACGCAGTATTTT
CSVGQGRTDTQYF
>TRBV12-3/TRBV12-4|TRBJ2-3|-|-
TGTGCCAGCAGTCCGAGACTCGAGGGTACGCAGTATTTT
CASSPRLEGTQYF
>TRBV4-1|TRBJ1-6|-|-
TGCGCCAGCAGCCAAGTTTCGTCCTATAATTCACCCCTCCACTTT
CASSQVSSYNSPLHF
>TRBV18|TRBJ2-7|TRBD1|-
TGTGCCAGCTCACCACCCGGACAGGGGGCCTACGAGCAGTACTTC
CASSPPGQGAYEQYF
>TRBV15|TRBJ2-7|-|-
TGTGCCACCAGCAGAGATCTGGGGGGGCTGGAGCAGTACTTC
CATSRDLGGLEQYF
>TRBV3-1/TRBV3-2|TRBJ1-3|-|-
TGTGCCAGCAGCCAAGATGCCCGGGTTGGAAACACCATATATTTT
CASSQDARVGNTIYF
>TRBV5-1|TRBJ1-2|-|-
TGCGCCAGCAGCCGACAATGGCCGCCGAACCACTATGGCTACACCTTC
CASSRQWPPNHYGYTF
>TRBV5-1|TRBJ2-7|TRBD1|few
TGCGCCAGCAGCCGGGACAGGCCCTACGAGCAGTACTTC
CASSRDRPYEQYF
>TRBV7-3|TRBJ2-1|-|once
TGTGCCAGCAAAACCGGGAGCGAAGGCTACAATGAGCAGTTCTTC
CASKTGSEGYNEQFF
>TRBV6-5|TRBJ1-4|-|-
TGTGCCAGCAGTTACTCAAACAGGGAGGGGGAAAAACTGTTTTTT
CASSYSNREGEKLFF
>TRBV28|TRBJ2-3|TRBD2|-
TGTGCCAGCTTCTGGCCCCGGGAGCGAAAAGCGGGAGGAGATACGCAGTATTTT
CASFWPRERKAGGDTQYF
>TRBV12-3/TRBV12-4|TRBJ1-1|-|once
TGTGCCAGCAGTTTCTCTGAAAGCGCTGAAGCTTTCTTT
CASSFSESAEAFF
>TRBV3-1/TRBV3-2|TRBJ2-1|-|-
TGTGCCAGCAGCCAAAGTTCAGGGATCCTATCCAATGAGCAGTTCTTC
CASSQSSGILSNEQFF
>TRBV9|TRBJ2-5|TRBD1|-
TGTGCCAGCAGCACTTACAGGGGTGGGCAAGAGACCCAGTACTTC
CASSTYRGGQETQYF
>TRBV30|TRBJ1-1|-|-
TGTGCCTGGAGTCGAAGTCGGACTGAAGCTTTCTTT
CAWSRSRTEAFF
>TRBV5-1|TRBJ1-1|TRBD1|once
TGCGCCAGCAGCTTGTCCGGGACAGTAAACACTGAAGCTTTCTTT
CASSLSGTVNTEAFF
>TRBV15|TRBJ1-5|-|-
TGTGCCACCAGCTCTGGACGGGGTCAGCCCCAGCATTTT
CATSSGRGQPQHF
>TRBV29-1|TRBJ1-2|TRBD1|-
TGCAGCGTTGGCGCAGGGGGTGGCTATGGCTACACCTTC
CSVGAGGGYGYTF
>TRBV2|TRBJ1-5|-|-
TGTGCCAGCAGTATAGGACCGGCTGGGGGGAATCAGCCCCAGCATTTT
CASSIGPAGGNQPQHF
>TRBV19|TRBJ2-3|TRBD2|-
TGTGCCAGTAGTTCCCAACTAGCGGGAGACACAGATACGCAGTATTTT
CASSSQLAGDTDTQYF
>TRBV5-6|TRBJ1-5|TRBD1|-
TGTGCCAGCAGCATAGGACAGGTAAATCAGCCCCAGCATTTT
CASSIGQVNQPQHF
>TRBV3-1/TRBV3-2|TRBJ2-7|TRBD2|-
TGTGCCAGCACCGCGGGGGGGCCCTTGAGGGAGCAGTACTTC
CASTAGGPLREQYF
>TRBV2|TRBJ1-4|-|-
TGTGCCAGCAGAAAATCCACAGCCGAAAAACTGTTTTTT
CASRKSTAEKLFF
>TRBV2|TRBJ2-1|TRBD2|-
TGTGCCAGCAGTGAGCTGACTAGCGGGAGTGATGAGCAGTTCTTC
CASSELTSGSDEQFF
>TRBV9|TRBJ2-3|-|-
TGTGCCAGCACTCCAGGGTCGTACACAGATACGCAGTATTTT
CASTPGSYTDTQYF
>TRBV7-2|TRBJ2-1|TRBD1|few
TGTGCCAGCAGCGTAGATAGGACAGGGTCGTACTTTAAGTTCTTC
CASSVDRTGSYFKFF
>TRBV5-4|TRBJ2-1|-|-
TGTGCCAGCAGCTTGCTTTCCGGCGGTAGCTCCTACAATGAGCAGTTCTTC
CASSLLSGGSSYNEQFF
>TRBV7-3|TRBJ2-3|TRBD2|-
TGTGCCAGCAGCTTAAGCGGCTCTAGCGGTTTCACAGATACGCAGTATTTT
CASSLSGSSGFTDTQYF
>TRBV3-1/TRBV3-2|TRBJ1-1|-|-
TGTGCCAGCAGCCAAGCGTGGGCAAACACTGAAGCTTTCTTT
CASSQAWANTEAFF
>TRBV30|TRBJ1-2|TRBD1|-
TGTGCCTGGAGTGTAAATGAGTGGGGACAGGGTTTTCTTAGCTACACCTTC
CAWSVNEWGQGFLSYTF
>TRBV2|TRBJ1-2|-|-
TGTGCCAGCAGTGAAGTACAGGGCGGCCGGGGAGGCTACACCTTC
CASSEVQGGRGGYTF
>TRBV7-2|TRBJ2-3|-|-
TGTGCCAGCAGCCCAGGGGTGGTGAGCACAGATACGCAGTATTTT
CASSPGVVSTDTQYF
>TRBV2|TRBJ1-4|TRBD1|-
TGTGCCAGCTGCCGGGACAGGGGGAATGAAAAACTGTTTTTT
CASCRDRGNEKLFF
>TRBV6-5|TRBJ2-1|-|-
TGTGCCAGCAGGAGGGCACACAATGAGCAGTTCTTC
CASRRAHNEQFF
>TRBV28|TRBJ2-5|TRBD2|-
TGTGCCAGCAATATGGGAATCGGGACTAGCGCACTTTTCGGGAGCCAGTACTTC
CASNMGIGTSALFGSQYF
>TRBV3-1/TRBV3-2|TRBJ2-7|TRBD1|-
TGTGCCAGCAGACGGGACAGGGGACGGCAGTACTTC
CASRRDRGRQYF
>TRBV29-1|TRBJ2-7|TRBD1|-
TGCAGCGTTGAAGAGTTGGGACAGGGGTATAACGAGCAGTACTTC
CSVEELGQGYNEQYF
>TRBV4-3|TRBJ1-1|-|-
TGCGCCAGCAGCCAAGACCAGGGTCTCGCCACTGAAGCTTTCTTT
CASSQDQGLATEAFF
>TRBV5-1|TRBJ1-4|-|few
TGCGCCAGCAGCGGAAGCAGGGGAACTAATGAAAAACTGTTTTTT
CASSGSRGTNEKLFF
>TRBV29-1|TRBJ1-1|-|once
TGCAGCGTTGTGGCGGTAAGGTTCTCCCTTCACACTGAAGCTTTCTTT
CSVVAVRFSLHTEAFF
>TRBV5-1|TRBJ2-1|TRBD1|few
TGCGCCAGTCGCACGGGACAGGAGTACAATGAGCAGTTCTTC
CASRTGQEYNEQFF
>TRBV6-6|TRBJ2-1|TRBD2|-
TGTGCCAGCAGTTATTCGGGGACTAGCGGGAGCAATGAGCAGTTCTTC
CASSYSGTSGSNEQFF
>TRBV30|TRBJ2-1|TRBD1|-
TGTGCCTGGACCAACAGGCCGGGACAGGGGTTAAATGAGCAGTTCTTC
CAWTNRPGQGLNEQFF
>TRBV7-9|TRBJ2-7|TRBD1|-
TGTGCCAGCAGCTTAGTAGGACAGGGCACCTACGAGCAGTACTTC
CASSLVGQGTYEQYF
>TRBV19|TRBJ2-1|TRBD2|-
TGTGCCAGTAGAGAGCTAGCGGGAGGATACAATGAGCAGTTCTTC
CASRELAGGYNEQFF
>TRBV4-1|TRBJ1-6|TRBD1|-
TGCGCCAGCAGCCGGGGGACAGTCTATAATTCACCCCTCCACTTT
CASSRGTVYNSPLHF
>TRBV6-5|TRBJ1-2|-|-
TGTGCCACTCGGGTCACCTCGGGAGGCTACACCTTC
CATRVTSGGYTF
>TRBV2|TRBJ1-5|TRBD1|-
TGTGCCAGCAGTGAAAACAGACAGGGACCTAATCAGCCCCAGCATTTT
CASSENRQGPNQPQHF
>TRBV7-9|TRBJ2-1|-|-
TGTGCCAGCAGTCCAATTGTAGAGTTAACTGAGCAGTTCTTC
CASSPIVELTEQFF
>TRBV11-3|TRBJ1-3|-|-
TGTGCCAGCAGCCCAAGGACGGGAAGCTCTGGAAACACCATATATTTT
CASSPRTGSSGNTIYF
>TRBV30|TRBJ2-7|TRBD1|-
TGTGCCTGGAGGCAGGGGGTGGCCTACGAGCAGTACTTC
CAWRQGVAYEQYF
>TRBV19|TRBJ1-2|-|-
TGTGCCAGTAGTATGTTGGGGGCCTCGGTTGGCTACACCTTC
CASSMLGASVGYTF